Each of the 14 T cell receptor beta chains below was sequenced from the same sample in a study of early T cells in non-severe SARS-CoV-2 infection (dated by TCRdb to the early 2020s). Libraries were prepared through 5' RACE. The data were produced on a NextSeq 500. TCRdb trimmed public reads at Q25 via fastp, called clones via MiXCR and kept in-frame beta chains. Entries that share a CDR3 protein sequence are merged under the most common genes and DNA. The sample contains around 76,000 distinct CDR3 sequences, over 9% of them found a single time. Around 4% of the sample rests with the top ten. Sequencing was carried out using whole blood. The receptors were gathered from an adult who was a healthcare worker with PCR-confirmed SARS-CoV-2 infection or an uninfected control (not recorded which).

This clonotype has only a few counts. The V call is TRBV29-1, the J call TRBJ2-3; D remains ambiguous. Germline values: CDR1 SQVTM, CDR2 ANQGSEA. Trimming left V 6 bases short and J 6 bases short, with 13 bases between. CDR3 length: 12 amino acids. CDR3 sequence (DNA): TGCAGCGTGGACGAAGGAGCCGATACGCAGTATTTT. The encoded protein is CSVDEGADTQYF.

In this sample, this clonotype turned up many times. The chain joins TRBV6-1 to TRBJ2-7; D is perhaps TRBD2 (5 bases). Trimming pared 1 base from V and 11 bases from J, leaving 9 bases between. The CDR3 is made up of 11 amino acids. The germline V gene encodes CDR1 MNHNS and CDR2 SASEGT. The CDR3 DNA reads TGTGCCAGCAGTGAAGGCGTGCGGGAGTACTTC. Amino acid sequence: CASSEGVREYF.

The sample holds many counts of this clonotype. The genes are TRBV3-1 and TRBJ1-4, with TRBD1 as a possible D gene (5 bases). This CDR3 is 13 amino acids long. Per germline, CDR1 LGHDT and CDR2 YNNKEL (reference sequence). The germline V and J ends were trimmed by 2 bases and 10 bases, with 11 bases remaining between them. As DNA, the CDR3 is TGTGCCAGCAGCCAAACAGGACCGACAAAACTGTTTTTT. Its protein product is CASSQTGPTKLFF.

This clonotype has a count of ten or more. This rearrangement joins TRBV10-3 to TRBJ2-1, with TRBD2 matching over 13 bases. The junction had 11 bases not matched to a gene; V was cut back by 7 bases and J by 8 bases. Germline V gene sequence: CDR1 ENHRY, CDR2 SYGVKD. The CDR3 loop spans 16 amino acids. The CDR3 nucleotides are TGTGCCATCAAATGGACTAGCGGGAGATTTTGGGATGAGCAGTTCTTC. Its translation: CAIKWTSGRFWDEQFF.

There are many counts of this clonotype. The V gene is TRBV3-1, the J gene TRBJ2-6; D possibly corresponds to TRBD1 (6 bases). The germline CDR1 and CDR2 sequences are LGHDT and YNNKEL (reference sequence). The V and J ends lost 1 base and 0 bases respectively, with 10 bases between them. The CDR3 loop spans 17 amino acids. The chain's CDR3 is CASSQGTGHSGANVLTF. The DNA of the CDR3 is TGTGCCAGCAGCCAAGGTACGGGACACTCTGGGGCCAACGTCCTGACTTTC. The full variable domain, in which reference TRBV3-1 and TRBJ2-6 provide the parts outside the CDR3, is DTAVSQTPKYLVTQMGNDKSIKCEQNLGHDTMYWYKQDSKKFLKIMFSYNNKELIINETVPNRFSPKSPDKAHLNLHINSLELGDSAVYFCASSQGTGHSGANVLTFGAGSRLTVL.

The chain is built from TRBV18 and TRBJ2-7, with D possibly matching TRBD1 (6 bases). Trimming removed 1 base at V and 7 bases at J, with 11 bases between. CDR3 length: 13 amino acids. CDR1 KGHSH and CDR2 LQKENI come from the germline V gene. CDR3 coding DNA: TGTGCCAGCTCACCACGGACAGTGGGTGAGCAGTACTTC. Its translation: CASSPRTVGEQYF.

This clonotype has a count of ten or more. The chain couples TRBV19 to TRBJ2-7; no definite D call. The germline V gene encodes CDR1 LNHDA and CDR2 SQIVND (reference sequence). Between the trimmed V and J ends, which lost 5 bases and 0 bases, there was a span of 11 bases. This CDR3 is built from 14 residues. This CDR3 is CASSLDGSSYEQYF. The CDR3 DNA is TGTGCCAGTAGTTTGGACGGTAGCTCCTACGAGCAGTACTTC.

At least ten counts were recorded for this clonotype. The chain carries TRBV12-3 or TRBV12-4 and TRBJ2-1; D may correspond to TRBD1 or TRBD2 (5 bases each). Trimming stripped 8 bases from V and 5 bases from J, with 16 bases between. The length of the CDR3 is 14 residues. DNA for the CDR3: TGTGCCAGCCGGATCCGGGGCCTAAACAATGAGCAGTTCTTC. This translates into CASRIRGLNNEQFF.

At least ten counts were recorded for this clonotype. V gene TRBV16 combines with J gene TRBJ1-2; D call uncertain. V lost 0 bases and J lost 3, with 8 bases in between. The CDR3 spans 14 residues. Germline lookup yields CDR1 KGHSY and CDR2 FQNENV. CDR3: CASSQSGRDYGYTF. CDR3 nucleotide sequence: TGTGCCAGCAGCCAATCGGGCCGTGACTATGGCTACACCTTC.

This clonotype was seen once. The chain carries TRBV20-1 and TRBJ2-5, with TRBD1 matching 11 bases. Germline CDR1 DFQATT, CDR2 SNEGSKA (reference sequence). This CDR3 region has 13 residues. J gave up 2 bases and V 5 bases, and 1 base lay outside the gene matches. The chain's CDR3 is CSAWDRGQETQYF. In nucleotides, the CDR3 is TGCAGTGCTTGGGACAGGGGGCAAGAGACCCAGTACTTC.

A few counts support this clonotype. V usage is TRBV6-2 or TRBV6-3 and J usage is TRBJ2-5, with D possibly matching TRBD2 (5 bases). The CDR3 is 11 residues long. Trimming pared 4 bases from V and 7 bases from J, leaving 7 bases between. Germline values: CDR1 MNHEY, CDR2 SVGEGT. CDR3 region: CASSSEGTQYF. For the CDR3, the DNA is TGTGCCAGCAGTTCCGAGGGGACCCAGTACTTC.

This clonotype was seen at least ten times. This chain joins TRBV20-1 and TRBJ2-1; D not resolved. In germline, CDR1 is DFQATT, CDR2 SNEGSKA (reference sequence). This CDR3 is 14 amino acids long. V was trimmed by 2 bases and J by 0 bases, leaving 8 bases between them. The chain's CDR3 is CSARRISSYNEQFF. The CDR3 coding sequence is TGCAGTGCTAGAAGGATTAGCTCCTACAATGAGCAGTTCTTC.

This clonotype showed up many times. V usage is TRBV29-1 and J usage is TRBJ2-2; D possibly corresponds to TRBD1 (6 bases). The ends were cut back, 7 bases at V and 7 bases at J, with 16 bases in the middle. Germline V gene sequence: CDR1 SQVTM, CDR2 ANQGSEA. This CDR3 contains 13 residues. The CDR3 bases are TGCAGCGCTGGACAGCCGATGGACGGGGAGCTGTTTTTT. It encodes CSAGQPMDGELFF.

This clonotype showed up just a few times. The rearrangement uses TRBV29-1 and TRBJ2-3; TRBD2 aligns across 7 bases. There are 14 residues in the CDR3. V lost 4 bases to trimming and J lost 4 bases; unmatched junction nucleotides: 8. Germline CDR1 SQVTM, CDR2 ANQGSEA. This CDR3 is CSVVGGREADTQYF. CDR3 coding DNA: TGCAGCGTTGTCGGGGGGAGGGAGGCAGATACGCAGTATTTT.